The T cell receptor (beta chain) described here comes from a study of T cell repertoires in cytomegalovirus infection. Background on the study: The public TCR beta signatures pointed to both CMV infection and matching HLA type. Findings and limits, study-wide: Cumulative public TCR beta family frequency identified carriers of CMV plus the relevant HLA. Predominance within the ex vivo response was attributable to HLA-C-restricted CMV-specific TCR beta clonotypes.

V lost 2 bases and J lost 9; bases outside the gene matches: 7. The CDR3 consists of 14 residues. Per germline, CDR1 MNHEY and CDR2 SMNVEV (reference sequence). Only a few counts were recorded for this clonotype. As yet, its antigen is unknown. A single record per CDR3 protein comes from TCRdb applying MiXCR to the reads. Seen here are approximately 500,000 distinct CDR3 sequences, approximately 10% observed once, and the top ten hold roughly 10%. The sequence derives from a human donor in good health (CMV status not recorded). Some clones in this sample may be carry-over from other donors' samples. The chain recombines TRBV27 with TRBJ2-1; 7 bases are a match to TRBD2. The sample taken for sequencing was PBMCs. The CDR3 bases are TGTGCCAGCAGTTTAGCGGGAGAGGGCAGTGAGCAGTTCTTC. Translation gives CASSLAGEGSEQFF.